This record covers a single TCR beta chain. The CDR3 extends over 15 amino acids. Per the germline V gene, CDR1 is PRHDT and CDR2 is FYEKMQ (reference sequence). Trimming at V came to 5 bases and at J to 5 bases, leaving 9 bases not matched to a gene. The sample comes from a study of control samples from healthy donors and cancer patients. Assay used: immunoSEQ multiplex PCR; TCRdb lists only in-frame clones, some missing. The sample yields approximately 59,000 clones, around 87% seen once. Sample: PBMCs. The chain has TRBV13 and TRBJ2-1, with 7 positions matching TRBD1. The sequence came from a woman aged 55-75 years with lung cancer. CDR3 DNA sequence: TGTGCCAGCAGCCCACACCCCGGGACAGACAATGAGCAGTTCTTC. Translating gives CASSPHPGTDNEQFF.